The 13 T cell receptor beta chains below come from one sample, sequenced in a study of regulatory T cells in long-lasting Graves disease. Building of the TCR beta libraries involved iRepertoire HTBI primers and Arm-PCR of CDR3 regions. MiXCR, applied by TCRdb to the multiplex PCR reads, yields one record per CDR3 protein. This sample carries more than 650,000 distinct CDR3 sequences, around 32% of them seen once, and the ten largest clones take under 50%. This sample's time point: persistent/refractory GD, antithyroid drugs over 5 years with positive TRAb. PBMC-extracted RNA yielded the TCR library. The sequences come from peripheral blood mononuclear cells (PBMCs), collected when the disease was refractory, from a patient treated with antithyroid drugs. Every receptor here comes from a female donor with Graves disease.

This clonotype was seen only once. The chain is built from TRBV6-2 or TRBV6-3 and TRBJ2-7; TRBD1 might be the D (6 bases). Trimming took 6 bases from V and 1 from J, leaving 13 bases between them. CDR3 size: 14 residues. Germline lookup yields CDR1 MNHEY and CDR2 SVGEGT. This CDR3 is CASSRGPLSYEQYF. The CDR3 DNA reads TGTGCCAGCAGCAGGGGTCCCCTTTCCTACGAGCAGTACTTC.

This clonotype came up once. This chain uses TRBV19 with TRBJ1-5; no firm D call. Trimming stripped 4 bases from V and 5 bases from J, with 9 bases between. This CDR3 spans 13 amino acids. Looked up from germline, CDR1 is LNHDA and CDR2 is SQIVND (reference sequence). Here the CDR3 reads CASSRPWDQPQHF. CDR3 bases: TGTGCCAGTAGTAGGCCGTGGGATCAGCCCCAGCATTTT.

The chain is built from TRBV10-3 and TRBJ2-5; tentatively, D is TRBD2 (7 bases). The V gene's germline CDR1 is ENHRY and CDR2 SYGVKD. CDR3 length equals 13 residues. V was clipped by 8 bases and J by 4 bases, with 14 bases between them. CDR3 nucleotides: TGTGCCATCTGGCGGGGGCGGGGAGAGACCCAGTACTTC. Encoded protein: CAIWRGRGETQYF.

The genes are TRBV10-2 and TRBJ1-1; tentatively, D is TRBD1 (5 bases). Between the trimmed V and J ends, which lost 6 bases and 3 bases, there was a span of 11 bases. The CDR3 totals 13 residues. The germline V gene encodes CDR1 WSHSY and CDR2 SAAADI. This chain's CDR3 is CASSGRDDTEAFF. The CDR3 DNA is TGCGCCAGCAGCGGGAGGGACGACACTGAAGCTTTCTTT.

The J gene is TRBJ2-4, the V gene TRBV20-1; 7 positions agree with TRBD2. The CDR3 has 15 amino acids. Germline V CDR1 and CDR2: DFQATT, SNEGSKA (reference sequence). Unmatched junction bases numbered 9, after V lost 6 bases and J lost 1 base. In nucleotides, the CDR3 is TGCAGTGCGGGAATGGGGGAGGGGGCCAAAAACATTCAGTACTTC. Protein sequence: CSAGMGEGAKNIQYF.

V usage is TRBV7-9 and J usage is TRBJ1-1; 8 nucleotides line up with TRBD1. Germline V gene sequence: CDR1 SEHNR, CDR2 FQNEAQ (reference sequence). The length of the CDR3 is 18 residues. Trimming cost V 5 bases and J 0 bases; bases outside gene matches: 14. The CDR3 sequence is CASSITGGPAHMNTEAFF. In nucleotides, the CDR3 is TGTGCCAGCAGCATCACAGGGGGGCCTGCCCATATGAACACTGAAGCTTTCTTT.

This clonotype was detected a few times. The chain recombines TRBV7-2 with TRBJ1-1; tentatively, D is TRBD1 (5 bases). V lost 5 bases to trimming and J lost 5 bases, with 15 bases between them. Germline CDR1 reads SGHTA; CDR2 reads FQGNSA. This CDR3 comprises 14 residues. The CDR3 DNA reads TGTGCCAGCAGCCTTCCTCGACAGTCAACTGAAGCTTTCTTT. Amino acid sequence: CASSLPRQSTEAFF.

The chain has TRBV12-3 or TRBV12-4 and TRBJ1-3; D uncertain. Trimming removed 3 bases from V and 4 bases from J, with 10 bases in between. This CDR3 has 14 residues. CDR3 nucleotides: TGTGCCAGCAGTTTTTTTGCTGGAGGAAACACCATATATTTT. It is translated as CASSFFAGGNTIYF.

J is TRBJ2-7 and V is TRBV9; TRBD2 aligns across 12 bases. Germline V lookup: CDR1 SGDLS, CDR2 YYNGEE. The CDR3 loop spans 17 amino acids. J gave up 2 bases and V 0 bases, and 6 bases lay outside the gene matches. This CDR3 reads CASSVGTSGKSPYEQYF. DNA for the CDR3: TGTGCCAGCAGCGTAGGGACTAGCGGGAAAAGCCCCTACGAGCAGTACTTC.

This chain joins TRBV6-1 and TRBJ2-7; no definite D call. The length of the CDR3 is 15 residues. CDR1 and CDR2 from the germline V gene are MNHNS and SASEGT. Trimming removed 5 bases from V and 6 bases from J, with 20 bases in between. In DNA form, the CDR3 reads TGTGCCAGCAGTACTCTTCGCGGTCAGGAAGGCGAGCAGTACTTC. Translated: CASSTLRGQEGEQYF.

The V and J genes are TRBV5-5 and TRBJ2-7, with D maybe TRBD2 (6 bases). The CDR3 is made up of 14 amino acids. V lost 0 bases to trimming and J lost 7 bases, with 14 bases between them. The germline gives CDR1 SGHKS, CDR2 YYEKEE (reference sequence). The CDR3 DNA follows: TGTGCCAGCAGCTTGGATGCGGGGCGGGGAGAGCAGTACTTC. Its protein is CASSLDAGRGEQYF.

In its sample, this clonotype was seen a few times. The chain combines TRBV6-2 or TRBV6-3 with TRBJ1-1; the match to TRBD1 covers 7 bases. The germline gives CDR1 MNHEY, CDR2 SVGEGT. The length of the CDR3 is 14 residues. V gave up 5 bases and J gave up 3 bases; unmatched junction bases: 6. The CDR3 DNA is TGTGCCAGCAGTACCTTCGGACAGGACACTGAAGCTTTCTTT. It is translated as CASSTFGQDTEAFF.

This clonotype turned up a few times. This chain joins TRBV5-5 and TRBJ1-4; TRBD1 matches 7 bases. This CDR3 is 15 amino acids long. Germline CDR1 is SGHKS and CDR2 is YYEKEE (reference sequence). After removal of 4 bases from V and 5 bases from J, the junction contained 8 bases not matched to a gene. Here the CDR3 reads CASSNGQARNEKLFF. DNA for the CDR3: TGTGCCAGCAGCAACGGACAGGCTCGGAATGAAAAACTGTTTTTT.